These 22 T cell receptor beta chains share one sample of origin, sequenced in a study of blood T cell repertoires in COVID-19. TCRdb's copy holds only in-frame clones and misses some; the assay was immunoSEQ multiplex PCR. Of about 350,000 clones listed, approximately 86% are singletons. Sequencing input: peripheral blood. These receptors were collected from a woman aged 55-69 years with COVID-19, enrolled during active disease.

This chain uses TRBV9 with TRBJ1-3, with a possible D match to TRBD1 (5 bases). V lost 4 bases to trimming and J lost 4 bases, with 18 bases between them. The CDR3 has 16 residues. In germline, CDR1 is SGDLS, CDR2 YYNGEE. CDR3 loop: CASSPSGTSEGNTIYF. CDR3 bases: TGTGCCAGCAGCCCTTCCGGGACTTCGGAGGGAAACACCATATATTTT.

The chain recombines TRBV2 with TRBJ1-5; the D is unclear. V lost 6 bases and J lost 3, with 12 bases in between. The CDR3 contains 14 residues. Germline-derived CDR1 and CDR2 are SNHLY and FYNNEI. The CDR3 DNA reads as TGTGCCAGCAGCCAAGACACCTCCAATCAGCCCCAGCATTTT. Translation: CASSQDTSNQPQHF. The entire variable domain, with the rest obtained from reference TRBV2 and TRBJ1-5, is as follows: EPEVTQTPSHQVTQMGQEVILRCVPISNHLYFYWYRQILGQKVEFLVSFYNNEISEKSEIFDDQFSVERPDGSNFTLKIRSTKLEDSAMYFCASSQDTSNQPQHFGDGTRLSIL.

This clone was picked up a small number of times. This chain joins TRBV3-1 (or the pseudogene TRBV3-2) and TRBJ1-2; the D is unclear. The CDR3 has 14 amino acids. The germline V gene encodes CDR1 LGHDT and CDR2 YNNKEL (reference sequence). The V end lost 4 bases, the J end lost 7 bases, and 16 bases lay between the germline ends. The CDR3 DNA follows: TGTGCCAGCAGCCCACTGGACTCGAGGGTTGGCTACACCTTC. It specifies CASSPLDSRVGYTF.

The V call is TRBV5-1, the J call TRBJ1-2; D possibly corresponds to TRBD1 (6 bases). The germline gives CDR1 SGHRS, CDR2 YFSETQ. The CDR3 length is 15 residues. With 3 bases removed from V and 0 bases from J, the gap between germline ends came to 12 bases. CDR3 sequence reads: CASSYNRATNYGYTF. In DNA, the CDR3 is TGCGCCAGCAGCTACAACAGGGCGACTAACTATGGCTACACCTTC.

The chain carries TRBV30 and TRBJ1-6, with a weak D call TRBD1 (5 bases). Germline loops: CDR1 GTSNPN, CDR2 SVGIG (reference sequence). This CDR3 contains 14 residues. The DNA for the CDR3 is TGTGCAACAGGCGGGAGTAGCTATAATTCACCCCTCCACTTT. It specifies CATGGSSYNSPLHF. Filled out from reference TRBV30 and TRBJ1-6, the complete variable domain reads SQTIHQWPATLVQPVGSPLSLECTVEGTSNPNLYWYRQAAGRGLQLLFYSVGIGQISSEVPQNLSASRPQDRQFILSSKKLLLSDSGFYLCATGGSSYNSPLHFGNGTRLTVT.

This chain connects TRBV19 to TRBJ1-2, with 7 bases that match TRBD1. The CDR3 runs to 13 residues. The J segment lost 7 bases and the V segment lost 3 bases, leaving 5 bases of the junction unmatched. Germline loops: CDR1 LNHDA, CDR2 SQIVND (reference sequence). CDR3 sequence reads: CASSMGQYIGYTF. As DNA, the CDR3 is TGTGCCAGTAGTATGGGACAGTACATTGGCTACACCTTC.

In DNA, the CDR3 is TGTGCCAGCTGGGCGCGAGGGACTGAAGCTTTCTTT. This gives the protein CASWARGTEAFF. This rearrangement joins TRBV27 to TRBJ1-1; no clear D gene. V lost 8 bases to trimming and J lost 5 bases, with 12 bases between them. The CDR3 length is 12 residues. The germline V gene encodes CDR1 MNHEY and CDR2 SMNVEV (reference sequence).

This chain connects TRBV6-5 to TRBJ2-7, with D unclear. V was shortened by 0 bases and J by 2 bases, with 11 bases between the two germline ends. CDR1 and CDR2 from the germline V gene are MNHEY and SVGAGI. CDR3 length: 15 residues. The CDR3 coding sequence is TGTGCCAGCAGTTACTCCGTTGCCAGAACCTACGAGCAGTACTTC. Translation: CASSYSVARTYEQYF.

V and J are TRBV10-3 and TRBJ1-4; 10 nucleotides match TRBD1. From germline, CDR1 is ENHRY and CDR2 SYGVKD. The CDR3 is 13 amino acids. V dropped 6 bases and J dropped 5; count of bases not matched to a gene: 0. The CDR3 DNA is TGTGCCATCAGGGGACAGGGGAATGAAAAACTGTTTTTT. Translation: CAIRGQGNEKLFF.

V and J are TRBV7-2 and TRBJ1-1; possible D gene TRBD1, 5 bases. V gave up 2 bases and J gave up 0 bases, with 13 bases separating them. The CDR3 consists of 16 residues. Germline CDR1 SGHTA, CDR2 FQGNSA. This chain's CDR3 is CASSLSADSLNTEAFF. CDR3 DNA sequence: TGTGCCAGCAGCTTAAGCGCAGACAGCCTGAACACTGAAGCTTTCTTT. Full variable domain (missing parts from reference TRBV7-2 and TRBJ1-1): GAGVSQSPSNKVTEKGKDVELRCDPISGHTALYWYRQSLGQGLEFLIYFQGNSAPDKSGLPSDRFSAERTGGSVSTLTIQRTQQEDSAVYLCASSLSADSLNTEAFFGQGTRLTVV.

The rearrangement links TRBV30 to TRBJ1-6, with TRBD1 identical over 9 bases. CDR1 is GTSNPN and CDR2 is SVGIG in the germline V gene (reference sequence). With V trimmed by 3 bases and J by 7 bases, 1 base remained unmatched. The CDR3 covers 13 residues. The CDR3 region has the DNA TGTGCCTGGAGGGGACAGGGAAATTCACCCCTCCACTTT. This translates into CAWRGQGNSPLHF.

This clone has a single count. Distinct nucleotide sequences in the sample also encode this CDR3. The chain carries TRBV9 and TRBJ1-5; D gene uncertain. From germline, CDR1 is SGDLS and CDR2 YYNGEE. V was shortened by 0 bases and J by 1 base, with 5 bases between the two germline ends. CDR3 size: 14 residues. This CDR3 reads CASSVGQSNQPQHF. For the CDR3, the DNA is TGTGCCAGCAGCGTAGGTCAAAGCAATCAGCCCCAGCATTTT.

The chain combines TRBV3-1 (or the pseudogene TRBV3-2) with TRBJ2-2; D gene uncertain. V dropped 4 bases and J dropped 6 bases, with 9 bases sitting between them. Germline CDR1 is LGHDT and CDR2 is YNNKEL (reference sequence). The CDR3 runs 13 residues. CDR3 loop: CASSLHLAGELFF. The CDR3 region has the DNA TGTGCCAGCAGCCTTCACTTAGCCGGGGAGCTGTTTTTT.

To note about this clone: Distinct nucleotide sequences in the sample also encode this CDR3. This rearrangement joins TRBV2 to TRBJ1-4; 7 nucleotides align to TRBD1. Germline V CDR1 and CDR2: SNHLY, FYNNEI. The CDR3 runs to 15 residues. Trimming at V came to 2 bases and at J to 4 bases, leaving 4 bases not matched to a gene. CDR3 residues: CASSELGQSNEKLFF. The CDR3 DNA follows: TGTGCCAGCAGTGAATTGGGACAGAGTAATGAAAAACTGTTTTTT. Using reference TRBV2 and TRBJ1-4 for the parts outside the CDR3, the full variable domain is EPEVTQTPSHQVTQMGQEVILRCVPISNHLYFYWYRQILGQKVEFLVSFYNNEISEKSEIFDDQFSVERPDGSNFTLKIRSTKLEDSAMYFCASSELGQSNEKLFFGSGTQLSVL.

The genes are TRBV7-9 and TRBJ1-2, with D perhaps TRBD1 (6 bases). Germline V CDR1 and CDR2: SEHNR, FQNEAQ (reference sequence). This CDR3 has 14 amino acids. V lost 5 bases and J 1 base, leaving 11 bases between the germline ends. For the CDR3, the DNA is TGTGCCAGCAGCCACAGGGTCGGTAACTATGGCTACACCTTC. This sequence encodes CASSHRVGNYGYTF.

The rearrangement links TRBV11-2 to TRBJ1-1; weak D call: TRBD1 (6 bases). The CDR3 is 13 residues long. In germline, CDR1 is SGHAT, CDR2 FQNNGV. V was clipped by 5 bases and J by 6 bases, with 13 bases between them. For the CDR3, the DNA is TGTGCCAGCAGCCGACAGGTCGGCTCTGAAGCTTTCTTT. It specifies CASSRQVGSEAFF.

This chain links TRBV24-1 with TRBJ1-5; D possibly corresponds to TRBD1 (6 bases). Trimming pared 1 base from V and 5 bases from J, leaving 17 bases between. The CDR3 contains 17 residues. Germline assignment: CDR1 KGHDR and CDR2 SFDVKD. The CDR3 sequence: CATSDLRFGAGDQPQHF. CDR3 coding DNA: TGTGCCACCAGTGATTTAAGATTCGGGGCAGGGGATCAGCCCCAGCATTTT.

The gene calls are TRBV28 and TRBJ1-2; D is undetermined. The V end lost 6 bases, the J end lost 1 base, and 9 bases lay between the germline ends. CDR1 MDHEN and CDR2 SYDVKM come from the germline V gene. This CDR3 is built from 13 residues. The CDR3 coding sequence is TGTGCCAGCAGCCCCGGGGATAACTATGGCTACACCTTC. It codes for CASSPGDNYGYTF.

This clone is a singleton in its sample. The gene calls are TRBV12-5 and TRBJ2-7, with 8 bases aligning to TRBD1. The germline V gene has CDR1 LGHNT and CDR2 FRNRAP. The V and J ends lost 2 bases and 5 bases, in that order; junction bases with no gene match: 11. The CDR3 sequence is 16 residues long. The CDR3 DNA reads as TGTGCTAGTGGTTTGCCGGACCGACAGGGGAATAACGAGCAGTACTTC. As protein: CASGLPDRQGNNEQYF.

CDR3 nucleotide sequence: TGCGCCAGCAGCCAAGAAACCCGGAGGCAGTACTTC. Amino acids: CASSQETRRQYF. The chain carries TRBV4-1 and TRBJ2-7; D unclear. The germline CDR1 and CDR2 sequences are MGHRA and YSYEKL. The length of the CDR3 is 12 residues. Between the trimmed V and J ends, which lost 0 bases and 9 bases, there was a span of 9 bases.

This chain uses TRBV5-5 with TRBJ2-3; 8 positions agree with TRBD1. The CDR3 extends over 16 amino acids. Germline V CDR1 and CDR2: SGHKS, YYEKEE (reference sequence). V was clipped by 0 bases and J by 5 bases; unmatched bases: 8. The CDR3 sequence is CASSLAIGQGQDTQYF. DNA for the CDR3: TGTGCCAGCAGCTTGGCCATAGGACAGGGACAAGATACGCAGTATTTT.

The chain is built from TRBV9 and TRBJ2-3, with D possibly being TRBD2 (6 bases). This CDR3 spans 13 amino acids. Trimming took 3 bases from V and 2 from J, leaving 7 bases between them. Germline V gene lookup returns CDR1 SGDLS and CDR2 YYNGEE. CDR3: CASSGGVTDTQYF. The CDR3 nucleotides are TGTGCCAGCAGCGGGGGGGTCACAGATACGCAGTATTTT.